This entry is about one TCR beta chain. Trimming removed 1 base from V and 0 bases from J, with 7 bases in between. CDR1 and CDR2 (germline): SGHTA, FQGNSA. The CDR3 loop spans 15 amino acids. The PCR employed 60 Vbeta primers together with 13 Jbeta primers. Generated by immunoSEQ multiplex PCR, the TCRdb table keeps only in-frame clones and is missing some. The data hold around 210,000 clones, with 70% to 80% observed a single time. This record comes from a study of cytomegalovirus exposure and HLA in healthy donors. The chain is built from TRBV7-2 and TRBJ1-5, with no clear D. The sample consisted of PBMCs. The sequence was collected from a male donor in good health and CMV-seropositive. CDR3 sequence: CASSLEQLSNQPQHF. The CDR3 coding sequence is TGTGCCAGCAGCTTAGAACAGCTTAGCAATCAGCCCCAGCATTTT. The whole variable domain, remainder taken from reference TRBV7-2 and TRBJ1-5, is GAGVSQSPSNKVTEKGKDVELRCDPISGHTALYWYRQSLGQGLEFLIYFQGNSAPDKSGLPSDRFSAERTGGSVSTLTIQRTQQEDSAVYLCASSLEQLSNQPQHFGDGTRLSIL.